The rows below give T cell receptor beta chains drawn from one sample of a study of T cell responses to AZD1222 COVID-19 vaccine. Using immunoSEQ multiplex PCR, the repertoire was profiled, and TCRdb retains in-frame clones only, with some absent. This table holds about 140,000 clones, just over 85% found once. The specimen comprised peripheral blood, sampled on day 0 of AZD1222 vaccination. The receptors here all came from an adult in good health. The conserved cysteine and the conserved F or W are not part of the CDR3 here. Size is stated for part of the rows, as once, few or many counts, or as a class when the clone is expanded.

CDR3 protein,V gene,clone size,J gene
ASSLNREVRFKNEQY,TRBV2,.,TRBJ2-7
ASGQKNTEAF,TRBV19,.,TRBJ1-1
ASSPPFGLAGRTRTQY,TRBV21-1,.,TRBJ2-5
ATSSGGGDQPQH,TRBV6-4,.,TRBJ1-5
ASRTMTQAEQY,TRBV27,.,TRBJ2-7
ASSETINYGYT,TRBV25-1,.,TRBJ1-2
ASRNVGAGGYT,TRBV6-5,.,TRBJ1-2
ASRYHGGAEEKLF,TRBV6-5,.,TRBJ1-4
ASSSQGAGELF,TRBV6-4,few,TRBJ2-2
ASQGSPNEKLF,TRBV5-1,.,TRBJ1-4
ASSHGFLEGYT,TRBV6-2/TRBV6-3,.,TRBJ1-2
ASSQDSRTSDIMRSDTQY,TRBV4-1,.,TRBJ2-3
ASSLTGQVQPQH,TRBV27,.,TRBJ1-5
ASSPSEGENTEAF,TRBV7-2,.,TRBJ1-1
ASSYALGQDGEKLF,TRBV6-5,.,TRBJ1-4
AWSGDRDSPLH,TRBV30,once,TRBJ1-6
ASSSDMEGTEAF,TRBV5-1,.,TRBJ1-1
ASSSSWTSGSPKPLLF,TRBV11-2,.,TRBJ2-2
ATSRGAGADPYGYT,TRBV15,.,TRBJ1-2
ASSQALLTDTQY,TRBV4-1,.,TRBJ2-3
ASGQGMRGNTEAF,TRBV18,.,TRBJ1-1
SATTSGSLYEQY,TRBV29-1,.,TRBJ2-7
ASNWGAPADTQY,TRBV19,.,TRBJ2-3
ASSPPGTRADTQY,TRBV18,.,TRBJ2-3
ASSLGLAEKLF,TRBV5-1,.,TRBJ1-4
AWQGQTYEQY,TRBV30,.,TRBJ2-7
ASSSDPILGGELF,TRBV11-2,.,TRBJ2-2
ASSPTGLNKQY,TRBV6-2/TRBV6-3,.,TRBJ2-7
ASSRTATTNEKLF,TRBV19,.,TRBJ1-4
ASSLGGAGGYQPQH,TRBV28,.,TRBJ1-5
ASSYPPQVAGYQETQY,TRBV6-2/TRBV6-3,.,TRBJ2-5
ASSPGTGNTIY,TRBV12-3/TRBV12-4,.,TRBJ1-3
ASSPGITNTGELF,TRBV18,.,TRBJ2-2
SVVVALYFDEQF,TRBV29-1,.,TRBJ2-1
ASSQGCHPGQPQH,TRBV3-1/TRBV3-2,.,TRBJ1-5
ASSEGDNEQF,TRBV6-1,.,TRBJ2-1
ASSLPGRHYGYT,TRBV28,.,TRBJ1-2
ATRALESLNTEAF,TRBV15,.,TRBJ1-1
ASSVGQGVHGYT,TRBV5-1,.,TRBJ1-2
ASRLGQPPAGELF,TRBV6-5,.,TRBJ2-2
SASLSGRDYEQF,TRBV20-1,.,TRBJ2-1
AISESSLGAPAN,TRBV10-3,.,TRBJ2-7
ASSLAGALNQPQH,TRBV4-1,.,TRBJ1-5
ASTFEGNFCT,TRBV2,.,TRBJ1-2
ASSVAQGRSTDTQY,TRBV9,.,TRBJ2-3
AWSDSPGYQPQH,TRBV30,.,TRBJ1-5
ASSYSAGGREKLF,TRBV6-5,once,TRBJ1-4